These 26 T cell receptor beta chains originate from one sample sequenced in a study of PD-1 blockade in classical Hodgkin lymphoma. The protocol was immunoSEQ multiplex PCR, while the TCRdb copy is restricted to in-frame clones and leaves out a portion. The profile covers tens of thousands of clones, with 76% appearing a single time and roughly 15% taken by the ten largest. In every patient, relapse followed autologous stem cell transplantation, while exposure to brentuximab vedotin differed. The input for sequencing was peripheral blood mononuclear cells (PBMCs), taken before the second cycle of nivolumab. Source of these receptors: a human donor with classical Hodgkin lymphoma.

The chain carries TRBV6-5 and TRBJ1-5; 9 bases map to TRBD1. V lost 5 bases and J lost 7; bases outside the gene matches: 6. This CDR3 is built from 14 residues. In germline, CDR1 is MNHEY, CDR2 SVGAGI. The CDR3: CASSPDRGNQPQHF. The CDR3 region has the DNA TGTGCCAGCAGTCCGGACAGGGGTAACCAGCCCCAGCATTTT.

The rearrangement uses TRBV5-6 and TRBJ2-7, with 14 bases fitting TRBD2. Germline loops: CDR1 SGHDT, CDR2 YYEEEE. J was trimmed by 2 bases and V by 4 bases; bases with no gene match: 2. The CDR3 covers 15 residues. CDR3 region: CASSPGLAGAYEQYF. The DNA for the CDR3 is TGTGCCAGCAGCCCGGGACTAGCGGGGGCCTACGAGCAGTACTTC. The variable domain in full, completed from reference TRBV5-6 and TRBJ2-7, reads DAGVTQSPTHLIKTRGQQVTLRCSPKSGHDTVSWYQQALGQGPQFIFQYYEEEERQRGNFPDRFSGHQFPNYSSELNVNALLLGDSALYLCASSPGLAGAYEQYFGPGTRLTVT.

The chain is built from TRBV19 and TRBJ2-7; 8 bases are shared with TRBD2. CDR1 and CDR2 from the germline V gene are LNHDA and SQIVND (reference sequence). Trimming took 10 bases from V and 4 from J; bases not matched to a gene: 12. The CDR3 runs to 14 residues. CDR3 sequence (DNA): TGTGCCACCTCCCGGGAGGGCAGATTGTACGAGCAGTACTTC. Translating it yields CATSREGRLYEQYF.

J is TRBJ2-5 and V is TRBV7-9; the D gene is possibly TRBD2 (6 bases). Germline V gene data show CDR1 as SEHNR and CDR2 as FQNEAQ (reference sequence). Trimming cost V 5 bases and J 2 bases, with 18 bases left between them. This CDR3 has 16 amino acids. In DNA form, the CDR3 reads TGTGCCAGCAGCCCGGTGGCCAGCGGAGGGCAAGAGACCCAGTACTTC. This sequence encodes CASSPVASGGQETQYF.

The chain has TRBV4-1 and TRBJ2-3, with D tentatively TRBD1 or TRBD2 (5 bases each). Trimming shortened V by 4 bases and J by 6 bases, and 20 bases separated the two germline ends. This CDR3 has 16 residues. Germline assignment: CDR1 MGHRA and CDR2 YSYEKL. Here the CDR3 reads CASSLRVLRDGDTQYF. In DNA, the CDR3 is TGCGCCAGCAGCCTCCGGGTCCTCCGGGACGGGGATACGCAGTATTTT.

The chain joins TRBV11-2 to TRBJ1-4; D might be TRBD1 (6 bases). Looked up from germline, CDR1 is SGHAT and CDR2 is FQNNGV. The CDR3 has 15 residues. V was cut by 5 bases and J by 7 bases, with 17 bases left in between. In nucleotides, the CDR3 is TGTGCCAGCAGCCCAGCCTGGGGGGGCCGTGAAAAACTGTTTTTT. It codes for CASSPAWGGREKLFF. Full variable domain (outside the CDR3, taken from reference TRBV11-2 and TRBJ1-4): EAGVAQSPRYKIIEKRQSVAFWCNPISGHATLYWYQQILGQGPKLLIQFQNNGVVDDSQLPKDRFSAERLKGVDSTLKIQPAKLEDSAVYLCASSPAWGGREKLFFGSGTQLSVL.

V gene TRBV27 combines with J gene TRBJ2-7, with D possibly matching TRBD2 (8 bases). CDR1 is MNHEY and CDR2 is SMNVEV in the germline V gene (reference sequence). This CDR3 contains 19 residues. Trimming removed 0 bases from V and 3 bases from J, with 24 bases in between. The chain's CDR3 is CASSLSTGDSTSGLYEQYF. In nucleotides, the CDR3 is TGTGCCAGCAGTTTATCGACGGGGGACAGTACTAGCGGCCTCTACGAGCAGTACTTC.

CDR3 DNA: TGCGCCAGCAAGAGGACAGATACGCAGTATTTT. Residues: CASKRTDTQYF. V is TRBV10-2 and J is TRBJ2-3; D remains unclear. Looked up from germline, CDR1 is WSHSY and CDR2 is SAAADI. CDR3 length equals 11 residues. V lost 7 bases and J lost 3, with 5 bases in between.

In this sample, this clone turned up a few times. This chain links TRBV19 with TRBJ2-3; TRBD1 agrees at 11 bases. The CDR3 has 16 residues. Germline V CDR1 and CDR2: LNHDA, SQIVND (reference sequence). V gave up 5 bases and J gave up 4 bases; unmatched junction bases: 8. This chain's CDR3 is CASSDRTGGMADTQYF. CDR3 DNA sequence: TGTGCCAGTAGTGACCGGACAGGGGGCATGGCAGATACGCAGTATTTT. Using reference TRBV19 and TRBJ2-3 for the parts outside the CDR3, the full variable domain is DGGITQSPKYLFRKEGQNVTLSCEQNLNHDAMYWYRQDPGQGLRLIYYSQIVNDFQKGDIAEGYSVSREKKESFPLTVTSAQKNPTAFYLCASSDRTGGMADTQYFGPGTRLTVL.

In this sample, this clone turned up a few times. The chain recombines TRBV6-1 with TRBJ1-2; 8 bases are shared with TRBD1. Trimming at V came to 6 bases and at J to 6 bases, leaving 6 bases not matched to a gene. The CDR3 sequence is 13 residues long. In germline, CDR1 is MNHNS, CDR2 SASEGT. Here the CDR3 reads CASRRTGNDGYTF. CDR3 bases: TGTGCCAGCAGGCGGACAGGGAATGATGGCTACACCTTC.

The V call is TRBV2, the J call TRBJ1-3; TRBD1 is a possible D gene (5 bases). The CDR3 runs to 11 residues. V shed 6 bases and J shed 7 bases, with 7 bases lying between them. Per the germline V gene, CDR1 is SNHLY and CDR2 is FYNNEI. CDR3 sequence: CASREGNTIYF. The DNA of the CDR3 is TGTGCCAGCAGGGAGGGGAACACCATATATTTT.

The chain joins TRBV25-1 to TRBJ2-5; 9 nucleotides align to TRBD2. CDR1 is MGHDK, CDR2 SYGVNS, per germline. The CDR3 sequence is 16 residues long. J was trimmed by 3 bases and V by 3 bases; bases with no gene match: 8. The CDR3 spells CASSDLGGGAEETQYF. The CDR3 DNA is TGTGCCAGCAGTGATCTGGGCGGGGGGGCGGAAGAGACCCAGTACTTC.

This chain joins TRBV2 and TRBJ2-2; no definite D call. In germline, CDR1 is SNHLY, CDR2 FYNNEI. The CDR3 extends over 13 amino acids. The V gene lost 2 bases and the J gene lost 5 bases, with 6 bases spanning the gap. CDR3 loop: CASSEWPTGELFF. The CDR3 DNA follows: TGTGCCAGCAGTGAATGGCCAACCGGGGAGCTGTTTTTT.

The chain couples TRBV4-2 to TRBJ1-4; possibly TRBD1 for D (6 bases). Germline V gives CDR1 LGHNA, CDR2 YNFKEQ. V dropped 4 bases and J dropped 8 bases, with 17 bases sitting between them. The CDR3 contains 15 residues. CDR3 bases: TGTGCCAGCAGCCCCGAAGGGGGGGGGCGGGAAAAACTGTTTTTT. It translates to CASSPEGGGREKLFF.

This clone has only one observation. This rearrangement joins TRBV7-2 to TRBJ2-7; possible D gene TRBD2, 6 bases. Between the trimmed V and J ends, which lost 5 bases and 3 bases, there was a span of 11 bases. The CDR3 contains 13 residues. Germline V gene data show CDR1 as SGHTA and CDR2 as FQGNSA. CDR3 amino acids: CASSRDGGYEQYF. The CDR3 coding sequence is TGTGCCAGCAGCCGTGACGGGGGCTACGAGCAGTACTTC.

The CDR3 sequence: CASSYPTVPNYGYTF. As DNA, the CDR3 is TGTGCCAGCAGTTACCCAACAGTGCCTAACTATGGCTACACCTTC. The V and J genes are TRBV6-6 and TRBJ1-2; D unclear. The germline V and J ends were trimmed by 2 bases and 0 bases, with 10 bases remaining between them. This CDR3 comprises 15 residues. From germline, CDR1 is MNHNY and CDR2 SVGAGI (reference sequence).

This clone was observed a single time. The rearrangement links TRBV27 to TRBJ2-1; D possibly corresponds to TRBD2 (6 bases). Germline V gene lookup returns CDR1 MNHEY and CDR2 SMNVEV (reference sequence). V was pared by 5 bases and J by 4 bases, with 21 bases between. This CDR3 region has 17 residues. The CDR3 reads CASSPIRGTNPYNEQFF. The DNA of the CDR3 is TGTGCCAGCAGTCCCATACGGGGGACGAACCCTTACAATGAGCAGTTCTTC.

The V gene is TRBV7-6, the J gene TRBJ1-1; D not resolved. The CDR3 runs 13 residues. Trimming stripped 0 bases from V and 7 bases from J, with 9 bases between. Germline V lookup: CDR1 SGHVS, CDR2 FNYEAQ. CDR3 bases: TGTGCCAGCAGCTTAGCGTTGGACGGTGAAGCTTTCTTT. It yields the protein CASSLALDGEAFF. Full variable domain (outside the CDR3, taken from reference TRBV7-6 and TRBJ1-1): GAGVSQSPRYKVTKRGQDVALRCDPISGHVSLYWYRQALGQGPEFLTYFNYEAQQDKSGLPNDRFSAERPEGSISTLTIQRTEQRDSAMYRCASSLALDGEAFFGQGTRLTVV.

The chain couples TRBV13 to TRBJ2-1; TRBD2 aligns across 8 bases. This CDR3 spans 12 amino acids. Germline CDR1 reads PRHDT; CDR2 reads FYEKMQ (reference sequence). The V gene end was trimmed by 3 bases and the J gene end by 10 bases; junction bases not matched to a gene: 2. The chain's CDR3 is CASSFLAGEQFF. The CDR3 region has the DNA TGTGCCAGCAGCTTTCTAGCGGGCGAGCAGTTCTTC. The full variable domain, completed using reference TRBV13 and TRBJ2-1, is AAGVIQSPRHLIKEKRETATLKCYPIPRHDTVYWYQQGPGQDPQFLISFYEKMQSDKGSIPDRFSAQQFSDYHSELNMSSLELGDSALYFCASSFLAGEQFFGPGTRLTVL.

The CDR3 bases are TGTGCCAGCAGCCAAGGGTTTCGTGCCGAGCAGTACTTC. Its protein is CASSQGFRAEQYF. The chain links TRBV4-2 to TRBJ2-7; D is uncertain. Germline-derived CDR1 and CDR2 are LGHNA and YNFKEQ. Trimming shortened V by 1 base and J by 6 bases, and 10 bases separated the two germline ends. The CDR3 consists of 13 residues.

This clone was seen more than once but under ten times. V gene TRBV5-1 combines with J gene TRBJ2-1; 9 bases are shared with TRBD2. Germline-derived CDR1 and CDR2 are SGHRS and YFSETQ. The J segment lost 6 bases and the V segment lost 2 bases, leaving 12 bases of the junction unmatched. There are 17 residues in the CDR3. DNA of the CDR3: TGCGCCAGCAGCTTAGAATTAGCGGGGGCGGGTCGCAATGAGCAGTTCTTC. Its protein product is CASSLELAGAGRNEQFF.

The chain combines TRBV4-2 with TRBJ1-2, with TRBD1 as a possible D gene (6 bases). The CDR3 covers 13 residues. The germline V and J ends were trimmed by 4 bases and 8 bases, with 14 bases remaining between them. Germline CDR1 and CDR2: LGHNA and YNFKEQ. Here the CDR3 DNA reads TGTGCCAGCAGCCCGGGGGCAGGGTGGGGCTACACCTTC. This gives the protein CASSPGAGWGYTF.

This chain links TRBV9 with TRBJ1-1; D ambiguous. This CDR3 has 13 amino acids. CDR1 and CDR2 from the germline V gene are SGDLS and YYNGEE. Trimming cost V 0 bases and J 1 base, with 4 bases left between them. The CDR3 protein is CASSVEGNTEAFF. Here the CDR3 DNA reads TGTGCCAGCAGCGTAGAGGGGAACACTGAAGCTTTCTTT.

The CDR3 nucleotides are TGCGCCAGCAGCCCGGATATGTACGGGGGTGAGAATGAAAAACTGTTTTTT. It encodes CASSPDMYGGENEKLFF. This chain links TRBV5-1 with TRBJ1-4; D may be TRBD1 (5 bases). This CDR3 has 17 residues. Germline CDR1 is SGHRS and CDR2 is YFSETQ. Trimming shortened V by 4 bases and J by 5 bases, and 21 bases separated the two germline ends.

The V call is TRBV11-2, the J call TRBJ2-2; 8 bases map to TRBD1. V shed 8 bases, J shed 4 bases, and the junction held 9 bases outside the gene matches. CDR1 SGHAT and CDR2 FQNNGV come from the germline V gene. CDR3 size: 15 residues. For the CDR3, the DNA is TGTGCCAGCCTGCAAGGACAGGGAAGCACCGGGGAGCTGTTTTTT. It is translated as CASLQGQGSTGELFF.

This clone has a handful of counts. The chain carries TRBV9 and TRBJ1-5; D unresolved. In germline, CDR1 is SGDLS, CDR2 YYNGEE. The CDR3 is 18 residues long. The V gene lost 3 bases and the J gene lost 1 base, with 20 bases spanning the gap. The CDR3 is CASSARQRLNMSNQPQHF. CDR3 coding DNA: TGTGCCAGCAGCGCCCGCCAGCGGCTTAACATGAGCAATCAGCCCCAGCATTTT.